The rows below give T cell receptor beta chains drawn from one sample of a study of T cell responses to AZD1222 COVID-19 vaccine. Here immunoSEQ multiplex PCR was the method, and the copy in TCRdb shows in-frame clones only, minus some. The sample contains about 170,000 clones, about 92% of which appear only once. The input for sequencing was peripheral blood, taken on day 0 of AZD1222 vaccination. These receptor sequences come from an adult in good health. The CDR3 runs from the conserved cysteine through the conserved F or W. Fields, in order: J gene, clone size, V gene, D gene, CDR3 protein, CDR3 DNA. A D gene is named only where the DNA matches it firmly. Clone sizes are given selectively: once, few, many, or a class where the clone is expanded.

j_call: TRBJ1-1
clone_size: NA
v_call: TRBV2
d_call: NA
cdr3_aa: CASRVGRMNTEAFF
cdr3_nt: TGTGCCAGCAGGGTTGGACGTATGAACACTGAAGCTTTCTTT

j_call: TRBJ1-1
clone_size: NA
v_call: TRBV5-1
d_call: TRBD1
cdr3_aa: CASSPKTGTNTEAFF
cdr3_nt: TGCGCCAGCAGCCCCAAGACAGGGACTAACACTGAAGCTTTCTTT

j_call: TRBJ1-2
clone_size: NA
v_call: TRBV18
d_call: TRBD1
cdr3_aa: CASSPQTGSEGYTF
cdr3_nt: TGTGCCAGCTCACCCCAGACAGGGTCGGAAGGCTACACCTTC

j_call: TRBJ2-1
clone_size: NA
v_call: TRBV4-2
d_call: NA
cdr3_aa: CASSPVFPSLGEQFF
cdr3_nt: TGTGCCAGCAGCCCCGTTTTCCCCTCACTGGGTGAGCAGTTCTTC

j_call: TRBJ2-5
clone_size: NA
v_call: TRBV12-5
d_call: TRBD2
cdr3_aa: CASGLVRAGGETQYF
cdr3_nt: TGTGCTAGTGGTTTGGTAAGGGCGGGAGGTGAGACCCAGTACTTC

j_call: TRBJ2-7
clone_size: NA
v_call: TRBV11-2
d_call: NA
cdr3_aa: CASRDRMGGSSYEQYF
cdr3_nt: TGTGCCAGCAGGGACCGGATGGGGGGTAGCTCCTACGAGCAGTACTTC

j_call: TRBJ1-1
clone_size: NA
v_call: TRBV27
d_call: NA
cdr3_aa: CASSSQGPTEAFF
cdr3_nt: TGTGCCAGCAGTTCCCAGGGGCCCACTGAAGCTTTCTTT

j_call: TRBJ2-5
clone_size: NA
v_call: TRBV4-1
d_call: NA
cdr3_aa: CASSQGGRETQYF
cdr3_nt: TGCGCCAGCAGCCAAGGTGGACGAGAGACCCAGTACTTC

j_call: TRBJ2-7
clone_size: NA
v_call: TRBV11-3
d_call: NA
cdr3_aa: CASSFLPGERYEQYF
cdr3_nt: TGTGCCAGCAGCTTTCTCCCGGGTGAGCGCTACGAGCAGTACTTC

j_call: TRBJ2-7
clone_size: NA
v_call: TRBV29-1
d_call: NA
cdr3_aa: CSVEVVRGYEQYF
cdr3_nt: TGCAGCGTTGAAGTAGTAAGAGGCTACGAGCAGTACTTC

j_call: TRBJ2-1
clone_size: NA
v_call: TRBV5-1
d_call: NA
cdr3_aa: CASSFDNEQFF
cdr3_nt: TGCGCCAGCAGCTTCGACAATGAGCAGTTCTTC

j_call: TRBJ1-1
clone_size: few
v_call: TRBV18
d_call: NA
cdr3_aa: CASSPPRGSTEAFF
cdr3_nt: TGTGCCAGCTCACCACCGAGGGGGTCCACTGAAGCTTTCTTT

j_call: TRBJ1-6
clone_size: once
v_call: TRBV6-5
d_call: TRBD1
cdr3_aa: CASSYSTGGVVSPLHF
cdr3_nt: TGTGCCAGCAGTTACTCGACAGGGGGAGTTGTTTCACCCCTCCACTTT

j_call: TRBJ2-2
clone_size: once
v_call: TRBV29-1
d_call: NA
cdr3_aa: CSVFQGELFF
cdr3_nt: TGCAGCGTTTTCCAGGGGGAGCTGTTTTTT

j_call: TRBJ2-1
clone_size: NA
v_call: TRBV11-2
d_call: TRBD1
cdr3_aa: CASKRDSYQFF
cdr3_nt: TGTGCCAGTAAGAGGGACAGCTATCAGTTCTTC

j_call: TRBJ1-2
clone_size: NA
v_call: TRBV5-6
d_call: NA
cdr3_aa: CASSLVRDRSIGYTF
cdr3_nt: TGTGCCAGCAGCCTTGTCCGTGACCGATCTATTGGCTACACCTTC

j_call: TRBJ1-1
clone_size: NA
v_call: TRBV7-9
d_call: NA
cdr3_aa: CASSSDGGVNTEAFF
cdr3_nt: TGTGCCAGCAGTTCCGACGGAGGGGTGAACACTGAAGCTTTCTTT

j_call: TRBJ2-7
clone_size: NA
v_call: TRBV12-3/TRBV12-4
d_call: TRBD1
cdr3_aa: CASSPRQGREQYF
cdr3_nt: TGTGCCAGCAGTCCGCGACAGGGGAGGGAGCAGTACTTC

j_call: TRBJ2-1
clone_size: NA
v_call: TRBV7-6
d_call: NA
cdr3_aa: CASSFFGGIGSYNEQFF
cdr3_nt: TGTGCCAGCAGCTTCTTCGGGGGAATCGGATCCTACAATGAGCAGTTCTTC

j_call: TRBJ2-2
clone_size: once
v_call: TRBV3-1/TRBV3-2
d_call: NA
cdr3_aa: CASSPTHHWELFF
cdr3_nt: TGTGCCAGCAGCCCAACGCATCACTGGGAGCTGTTTTTT

j_call: TRBJ2-1
clone_size: NA
v_call: TRBV11-2
d_call: TRBD2
cdr3_aa: CASSLFSPGLGGSDEQFF
cdr3_nt: TGTGCCAGCAGCTTATTTTCCCCGGGACTAGGTGGTTCGGATGAGCAGTTCTTC

j_call: TRBJ2-3
clone_size: NA
v_call: TRBV9
d_call: NA
cdr3_aa: CASSSVAGRPDTQYF
cdr3_nt: TGTGCCAGCAGCAGCGTGGCGGGACGTCCAGATACGCAGTATTTT

j_call: TRBJ1-3
clone_size: NA
v_call: TRBV7-9
d_call: NA
cdr3_aa: CASSYEGNTIYF
cdr3_nt: TGTGCCAGCAGCTATGAAGGAAACACCATATATTTT

j_call: TRBJ2-7
clone_size: few
v_call: TRBV5-1
d_call: TRBD1
cdr3_aa: CASSFDGTGGYEQYF
cdr3_nt: TGCGCCAGCAGCTTCGACGGGACAGGGGGCTACGAGCAGTACTTC

j_call: TRBJ1-1
clone_size: NA
v_call: TRBV19
d_call: TRBD1
cdr3_aa: CASLPNSGQGNTFF
cdr3_nt: TGTGCCAGTCTCCCAAATTCGGGACAGGGGAATACTTTCTTT

j_call: TRBJ2-1
clone_size: once
v_call: TRBV10-1
d_call: NA
cdr3_aa: CASSEFKRVAYNEQFF
cdr3_nt: TGCGCCAGCAGTGAATTTAAGCGGGTGGCCTACAATGAGCAGTTCTTC

j_call: TRBJ1-5
clone_size: NA
v_call: TRBV18
d_call: NA
cdr3_aa: CASSPGDGGQPQHF
cdr3_nt: TGTGCCAGCTCACCGGGGGACGGGGGGCAGCCCCAGCATTTT

j_call: TRBJ1-1
clone_size: NA
v_call: TRBV14
d_call: NA
cdr3_aa: CASRVNTEAFF
cdr3_nt: TGTGCCAGCAGGGTTAACACTGAAGCTTTCTTT

j_call: TRBJ2-1
clone_size: NA
v_call: TRBV18
d_call: TRBD1
cdr3_aa: CASSRRTGGADEQFF
cdr3_nt: TGTGCCAGCTCCAGGAGGACAGGGGGCGCGGATGAGCAGTTCTTC

j_call: TRBJ1-5
clone_size: NA
v_call: TRBV7-8
d_call: NA
cdr3_aa: CASSATQYSNQPQHF
cdr3_nt: TGTGCCAGCAGCGCCACACAGTATAGCAATCAGCCCCAGCATTTT